In this sample, the clone carrying this T cell receptor beta chain turned up many times. The antigen is not known. Per the germline V gene, CDR1 is DFQATT and CDR2 is SNEGSKA (reference sequence). V was clipped by 0 bases and J by 0 bases; unmatched bases: 2. This CDR3 is built from 15 residues. TCRdb independently ran MiXCR on the RT-PCR reads; one entry per CDR3 protein. The sample contains about 530,000 distinct CDR3 sequences, 10% to 15% of which appear only once. This sample is drawn from a study of response to subunit inactivated influenza vaccine. Overall study results and limits: Authors suggested few new T cells are recruited by each seasonal influenza vaccination.

The origin of this receptor is a middle-aged man who received an inactivated influenza vaccine. The sample consisted of PBMCs from blood, taken 45 days after vaccination. The chain couples TRBV20-1 to TRBJ2-1; 7 bases map to TRBD1. The DNA for the CDR3 is TGCAGTGCTAGAGACCGACAGGGCTCCTACAATGAGCAGTTCTTC. Amino acids: CSARDRQGSYNEQFF.